The 31 T cell receptor beta chains below come from one sample, sequenced in a study of T cell changes during pregnancy in multiple sclerosis. TCRdb's copy holds only in-frame clones and misses some; the assay was immunoSEQ multiplex PCR. The sample yields tens of thousands of clones, more than 75% seen once. The sample in question was CD8+ T cells from peripheral blood mononuclear cells, obtained after pregnancy. The receptor set was obtained from a female donor in good health, enrolled as a control in a pregnancy study.

The gene calls are TRBV7-9 and TRBJ1-4, with TRBD1 identical over 7 bases. Trimming took 7 bases from V and 7 from J; bases not matched to a gene: 12. This CDR3 is built from 15 residues. The V gene's germline CDR1 is SEHNR and CDR2 FQNEAQ (reference sequence). CDR3 sequence (DNA): TGTGCCAGCACCTCGGAAGGTGACAGGGCTGAAAAACTGTTTTTT. Amino acid sequence: CASTSEGDRAEKLFF.

The chain carries TRBV28 and TRBJ1-2; 10 bases match TRBD1. Germline lookup yields CDR1 MDHEN and CDR2 SYDVKM. This CDR3 is built from 15 residues. Losses at the gene ends were 3 bases for V and 7 bases for J; bases not matched to a gene: 8. Here the CDR3 reads CASSLRGTGVVGYTF. For the CDR3, the DNA is TGTGCCAGCAGTTTGAGGGGGACAGGGGTCGTTGGCTACACCTTC.

J is TRBJ2-2 and V is TRBV9; D might be TRBD2 (5 bases). This CDR3 is 14 amino acids long. CDR1 and CDR2 (germline): SGDLS, YYNGEE. Trimming removed 6 bases from V and 4 bases from J, with 13 bases in between. This CDR3 reads CASTQTGSTGELFF. DNA of the CDR3: TGTGCCAGCACCCAAACGGGGAGCACCGGGGAGCTGTTTTTT. The full variable domain, in which reference TRBV9 and TRBJ2-2 provide the parts outside the CDR3, is DSGVTQTPKHLITATGQRVTLRCSPRSGDLSVYWYQQSLDQGLQFLIQYYNGEERAKGNILERFSAQQFPDLHSELNLSSLELGDSALYFCASTQTGSTGELFFGEGSRLTVL.

This sequence joins TRBV28 and TRBJ2-1, with 9 bases matching TRBD1. V lost 5 bases, J lost 8 bases, and 13 bases stayed unmatched. This CDR3 contains 16 residues. Germline assignment: CDR1 MDHEN and CDR2 SYDVKM. CDR3: CASSLLGQGNSDEQFF. CDR3 nucleotide sequence: TGTGCCAGCAGTCTCTTGGGACAGGGTAATTCGGATGAGCAGTTCTTC.

The chain has TRBV4-3 and TRBJ1-2; 7 bases are a match to TRBD1. This CDR3 spans 16 amino acids. V was pared by 6 bases and J by 5 bases, with 15 bases of the junction left unmatched. Germline CDR1 and CDR2: LGHNA and YSLEER. CDR3 protein: CASRTTKIGGGYGYTF. The DNA for the CDR3 is TGCGCCAGCAGGACCACCAAGATAGGGGGCGGATATGGCTACACCTTC.

This chain connects TRBV6-6 to TRBJ2-3; 9 bases fit TRBD2. V trimming: 8 bases; J trimming: 2 bases; junction bases outside the gene matches: 11. The CDR3 runs 16 residues. The V gene's germline CDR1 is MNHNY and CDR2 SVGAGI (reference sequence). The CDR3 loop is CASAPLAGAPTDTQYF. Written as DNA, the CDR3 is TGTGCCAGCGCACCTTTAGCGGGGGCCCCCACAGATACGCAGTATTTT.

This clone was counted many times. The chain links TRBV6-1 to TRBJ2-7; 7 positions match TRBD2. The length of the CDR3 is 15 residues. Germline V gene sequence: CDR1 MNHNS, CDR2 SASEGT. After removal of 3 bases from V and 2 bases from J, the junction contained 7 bases not matched to a gene. CDR3 protein: CASSDGASGPYEQYF. The DNA of the CDR3 is TGTGCCAGCAGTGATGGGGCTAGCGGTCCCTACGAGCAGTACTTC.

By sample share, this clone is large. The genes are TRBV18 and TRBJ2-1, with a possible D match to TRBD1 (6 bases). The CDR3 is made up of 14 amino acids. Germline CDR1 reads KGHSH; CDR2 reads LQKENI. The V end was cut by 5 bases, the J end by 3 bases, with 11 bases between. CDR3 region: CASSSTGYYNEQFF. Written as DNA, the CDR3 is TGTGCCAGCTCATCGACAGGTTACTACAATGAGCAGTTCTTC.

The chain recombines TRBV13 with TRBJ1-4; D gene uncertain. Trimming shortened V by 5 bases and J by 7 bases, and 11 bases separated the two germline ends. The CDR3 runs 13 residues. Germline CDR1 and CDR2: PRHDT and FYEKMQ (reference sequence). The CDR3 region has the DNA TGTGCCAGCAGCACACGAACATCTGAAAAACTGTTTTTT. Amino acid sequence: CASSTRTSEKLFF.

This clone was seen more than once but under ten times. The chain combines TRBV30 with TRBJ2-2; perhaps TRBD2 as D (5 bases). Germline CDR1 reads GTSNPN; CDR2 reads SVGIG (reference sequence). CDR3 size: 11 residues. Trimming removed 8 bases at V and 5 bases at J, with 9 bases between. Here the CDR3 reads CAHGETGELFF. The CDR3 region has the DNA TGTGCCCATGGGGAGACCGGGGAGCTGTTTTTT.

This clone was observed a few times. The rearrangement links TRBV5-1 to TRBJ2-7; D is unresolved. This CDR3 contains 12 residues. Germline V gives CDR1 SGHRS, CDR2 YFSETQ. V was trimmed by 2 bases and J by 6 bases, leaving 9 bases between them. The CDR3 reads CASSFTASEQYF. CDR3 nucleotide sequence: TGCGCCAGCAGCTTTACAGCCTCCGAGCAGTACTTC.

This rearrangement joins TRBV5-1 to TRBJ1-1, with D hard to call. CDR1 SGHRS and CDR2 YFSETQ come from the germline V gene. Deletions cut 1 base from V and 0 bases from J, with 10 bases between. The CDR3 is made up of 15 amino acids. CDR3 amino acids: CASSLPQALNTEAFF. CDR3 DNA sequence: TGCGCCAGCAGCTTGCCCCAGGCTCTGAACACTGAAGCTTTCTTT.

On this clone: The germline gene is not matched at one end of the junction; a read error may be the cause. The V and J genes are TRBV10-3 and TRBJ2-7; D may be TRBD1 (6 bases). Germline V CDR1 and CDR2: ENHRY, SYGVKD. The CDR3 length is 11 residues. CDR3 amino acids: CASSFRGEQYF. The CDR3 DNA reads as TGTGCCAGCAGTTTCAGGGGCGAGCAGTACTTC.

This chain joins TRBV5-6 and TRBJ2-7; no reliable D call. Trimming removed 2 bases at V and 4 bases at J, with 10 bases between. The germline V gene encodes CDR1 SGHDT and CDR2 YYEEEE. This CDR3 region has 13 residues. CDR3 sequence reads: CASSFLSGYEQYF. The CDR3 DNA reads as TGTGCCAGCAGCTTTCTCTCCGGGTACGAGCAGTACTTC.

This clone rates as medium-sized. The chain uses TRBV27 and TRBJ2-2, with 8 bases aligning to TRBD2. This CDR3 region has 15 residues. The V segment lost 6 bases and the J segment 3 bases; nucleotides outside the gene matches: 6. CDR1 is MNHEY and CDR2 is SMNVEV in the germline V gene (reference sequence). CDR3 nucleotide sequence: TGTGCCAGCAGCGGGCGGGGGGCGGACACCGGGGAGCTGTTTTTT. Protein: CASSGRGADTGELFF.

CDR3: CASSSKTGWEEKLFF. Here the CDR3 DNA reads TGTGCCAGCAGCTCCAAAACAGGGTGGGAAGAAAAACTGTTTTTT. The chain is built from TRBV5-6 and TRBJ1-4, with TRBD1 as a possible D gene (6 bases). Trimming left V 3 bases short and J 8 bases short, with 17 bases between. The CDR3 is made up of 15 amino acids. The germline CDR1 and CDR2 sequences are SGHDT and YYEEEE.

The genes are TRBV30 and TRBJ2-2, with 7 bases lining up with TRBD1. J lost 6 bases, V lost 3 bases, and 1 base had no gene match. The CDR3 extends over 12 amino acids. The V gene's germline CDR1 is GTSNPN and CDR2 SVGIG (reference sequence). The CDR3 region is CAWSTGAGELFF. The DNA for the CDR3 is TGTGCCTGGAGCACAGGGGCCGGGGAGCTGTTTTTT.

The chain joins TRBV4-1 to TRBJ1-5; 9 bases are a match to TRBD1. The CDR3 is made up of 15 amino acids. Germline V gives CDR1 MGHRA, CDR2 YSYEKL. Trimming took 3 bases from V and 0 from J; bases not matched to a gene: 0. CDR3 loop: CASSQDRGSNQPQHF. Written as DNA, the CDR3 is TGCGCCAGCAGCCAGGACAGGGGTAGCAATCAGCCCCAGCATTTT.

The CDR3 here is CASSTPGDEQFF. As DNA, the CDR3 is TGTGCCAGCAGTACACCAGGGGACGAGCAGTTCTTC. The rearrangement uses TRBV11-2 and TRBJ2-1; possible D gene TRBD1, 6 bases. The germline V and J ends were trimmed by 6 bases and 10 bases, with 13 bases remaining between them. CDR1 and CDR2 from the germline V gene are SGHAT and FQNNGV. CDR3 length: 12 amino acids.

This rearrangement joins TRBV4-2 to TRBJ1-3; TRBD1 is a possible D gene (6 bases). Germline loops: CDR1 LGHNA, CDR2 YNFKEQ. CDR3 length: 16 amino acids. With 0 bases removed from V and 4 bases from J, the gap between germline ends came to 13 bases. In DNA, the CDR3 is TGTGCCAGCAGCCAAGAAGGGCAGGGGCAGGGAAACACCATATATTTT. Amino acids: CASSQEGQGQGNTIYF.

The chain recombines TRBV10-1 with TRBJ1-1; D is unclear. V gave up 3 bases and J gave up 4 bases, with 15 bases separating them. CDR1 and CDR2 (germline): WNHNN, SYGVQD (reference sequence). There are 15 residues in the CDR3. In DNA form, the CDR3 reads TGCGCCAGCAGTGACCATGGGCATCTGAGCACTGAAGCTTTCTTT. This codes for CASSDHGHLSTEAFF.

This clone was counted a single time. V usage is TRBV13 and J usage is TRBJ2-1; D remains ambiguous. Trimming removed 0 bases at V and 5 bases at J, with 5 bases between. The CDR3 sequence is 13 residues long. In germline, CDR1 is PRHDT, CDR2 FYEKMQ (reference sequence). CDR3 nucleotide sequence: TGTGCCAGCAGCTTAGGACGAGACAATGAGCAGTTCTTC. This codes for CASSLGRDNEQFF.

J is TRBJ2-2 and V is TRBV6-5; D unresolved. Looked up from germline, CDR1 is MNHEY and CDR2 is SVGAGI. Trimming removed 5 bases from V and 1 base from J, with 8 bases in between. The CDR3 sequence is 14 residues long. The CDR3 DNA is TGTGCCAGCAGTAGTACACAGAACACCGGGGAGCTGTTTTTT. It is translated as CASSSTQNTGELFF.

The chain recombines TRBV27 with TRBJ2-7, with TRBD1 matching over 11 bases. The CDR3 sequence is 14 residues long. After removal of 4 bases from V and 3 bases from J, the junction contained 2 bases not matched to a gene. Germline V gene lookup returns CDR1 MNHEY and CDR2 SMNVEV (reference sequence). The CDR3 nucleotides are TGTGCCAGCAGTTCTGGGACAGGGGGCTACGAGCAGTACTTC. Encoded protein: CASSSGTGGYEQYF.

The V gene is TRBV9, the J gene TRBJ1-5, with D perhaps TRBD1 (5 bases). The germline gives CDR1 SGDLS, CDR2 YYNGEE. The CDR3 runs 14 residues. The germline V and J ends were trimmed by 3 bases and 1 base, with 8 bases remaining between them. The CDR3 reads CASSGGSSNQPQHF. In nucleotides, the CDR3 is TGTGCCAGCAGCGGGGGCAGCAGCAATCAGCCCCAGCATTTT.

This clone was detected once. The chain couples TRBV9 to TRBJ1-3, with D uncertain. In germline, CDR1 is SGDLS, CDR2 YYNGEE. CDR3 size: 14 residues. Trimming shortened V by 3 bases and J by 7 bases, and 14 bases separated the two germline ends. CDR3 sequence reads: CASSGESLSNTIYF. In DNA, the CDR3 is TGTGCCAGCAGCGGAGAGAGTTTGAGTAACACCATATATTTT.

The rearrangement uses TRBV6-5 and TRBJ2-7, with unresolved D. V was pared by 8 bases and J by 2 bases, with 16 bases between. Germline CDR1 reads MNHEY; CDR2 reads SVGAGI. The CDR3 length is 14 residues. The CDR3 region is CASSGQSPAYEQYF. The CDR3 DNA follows: TGTGCCAGCTCTGGGCAGTCCCCGGCCTACGAGCAGTACTTC.

V gene TRBV4-1 combines with J gene TRBJ1-2, with 10 bases fitting TRBD1. With V trimmed by 0 bases and J by 3 bases, 13 bases remained unmatched. There are 19 residues in the CDR3. In germline, CDR1 is MGHRA, CDR2 YSYEKL. CDR3 sequence (DNA): TGCGCCAGCAGCCAAGATTGGGGGACGGGACAGGGGAGAGACTATGGCTACACCTTC. Amino acids: CASSQDWGTGQGRDYGYTF.

The chain uses TRBV7-9 and TRBJ1-1; perhaps TRBD1 as D (6 bases). V lost 7 bases to trimming and J lost 0 bases, with 15 bases between them. CDR1 is SEHNR and CDR2 is FQNEAQ in the germline V gene (reference sequence). The CDR3 runs to 15 residues. The CDR3 DNA reads TGTGCCAGCACCCTCTCCGGACAGCTGAACACTGAAGCTTTCTTT. As protein: CASTLSGQLNTEAFF.

CDR3: CASSYSLQLTGELFF. The CDR3 coding sequence is TGTGCCAGCAGTTACTCGTTACAGCTCACCGGGGAGCTGTTTTTT. The chain is built from TRBV6-5 and TRBJ2-2, with no clear D. V was cut by 0 bases and J by 4 bases, with 9 bases left in between. The CDR3 extends over 15 amino acids. CDR1 is MNHEY, CDR2 SVGAGI, per germline.

The rearrangement uses TRBV4-2 and TRBJ2-3; 9 bases are shared with TRBD1. This CDR3 has 12 amino acids. V lost 1 base, J lost 13 bases, and 3 bases stayed unmatched. Germline CDR1 LGHNA, CDR2 YNFKEQ. CDR3 sequence (DNA): TGTGCCAGCAGCCAAGGGCGGGACAGGGAGTATTTT. It codes for CASSQGRDREYF.